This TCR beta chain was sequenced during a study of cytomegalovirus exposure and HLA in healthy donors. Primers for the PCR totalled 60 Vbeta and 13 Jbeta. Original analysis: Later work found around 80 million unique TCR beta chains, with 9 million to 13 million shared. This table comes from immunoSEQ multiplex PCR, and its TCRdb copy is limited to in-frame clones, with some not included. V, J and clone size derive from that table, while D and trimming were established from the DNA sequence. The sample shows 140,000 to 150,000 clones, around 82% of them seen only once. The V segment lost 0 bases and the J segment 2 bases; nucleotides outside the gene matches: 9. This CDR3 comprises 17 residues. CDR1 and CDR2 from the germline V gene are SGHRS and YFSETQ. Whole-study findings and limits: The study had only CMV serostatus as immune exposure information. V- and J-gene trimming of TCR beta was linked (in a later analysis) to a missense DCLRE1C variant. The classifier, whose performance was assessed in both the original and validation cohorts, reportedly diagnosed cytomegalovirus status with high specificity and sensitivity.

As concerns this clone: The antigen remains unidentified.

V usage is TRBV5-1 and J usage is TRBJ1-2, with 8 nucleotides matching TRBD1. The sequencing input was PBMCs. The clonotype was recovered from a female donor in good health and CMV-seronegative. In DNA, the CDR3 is TGCGCCAGCAGCTTGGACCCTGGACAGGGTGCGAACTATGGCTACACCTTC. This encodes CASSLDPGQGANYGYTF.